This TCR beta chain was profiled in a study of identical twins. Whole-study findings and limits: The more abundant beta clonotypes in cord blood had fewer insertions, and memory repertoires did not show this. Zero-insertion analyses could be partly confounded by invariant MAIT and iNKT cells.

As concerns this clonotype: The antigen is unknown.

Germline trimming cut 5 bases from V and 3 bases from J; bases unmatched to any gene: 8. Germline CDR1 SGHVS, CDR2 FNYEAQ. This CDR3 has 17 residues. Unique molecular identifiers were present on the cDNA, which also gained a universal primer site by template switching. MiXCR was run by TCRdb on the 5' RACE reads, yielding one entry per CDR3 protein. The sample carries approximately 690,000 distinct CDR3 sequences, roughly 6% recorded once. Material for sequencing was naive T cells sorted from blood. This rearrangement joins TRBV7-6 to TRBJ2-1; 12 positions agree with TRBD2. The TCR was taken from a man aged 18 to 35 in good health. The CDR3 nucleotides read TGTGCCAGCAGCCCACGGACTAGCGGGATTCTCTACAATGAGCAGTTCTTC. Its translation: CASSPRTSGILYNEQFF.